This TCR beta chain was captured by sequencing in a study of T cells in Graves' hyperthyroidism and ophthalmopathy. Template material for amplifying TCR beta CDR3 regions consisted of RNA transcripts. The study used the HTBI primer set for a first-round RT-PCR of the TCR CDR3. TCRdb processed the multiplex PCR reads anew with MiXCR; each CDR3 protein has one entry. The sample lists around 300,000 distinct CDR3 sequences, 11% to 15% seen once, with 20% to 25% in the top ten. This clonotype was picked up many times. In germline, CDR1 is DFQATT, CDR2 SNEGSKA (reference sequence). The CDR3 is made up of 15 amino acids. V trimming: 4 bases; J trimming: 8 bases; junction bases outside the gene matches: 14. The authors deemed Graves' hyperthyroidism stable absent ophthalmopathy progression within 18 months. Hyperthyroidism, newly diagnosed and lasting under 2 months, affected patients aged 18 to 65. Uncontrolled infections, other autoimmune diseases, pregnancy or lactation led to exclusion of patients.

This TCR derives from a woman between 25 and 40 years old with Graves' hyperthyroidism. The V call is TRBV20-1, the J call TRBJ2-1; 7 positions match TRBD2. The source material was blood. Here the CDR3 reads CSANSRAGVVDEQFF. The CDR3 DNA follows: TGCAGTGCTAACTCCAGGGCGGGAGTAGTCGATGAGCAGTTCTTC.